The clone carrying this T cell receptor (beta chain) was seen ten or more times. The antigen is undetermined. These data are taken from a study of read filtering for tumor transcriptome and immune sequencing. Study results and caveats: RNA-seq captured clonotypes less deeply and reliably than IR-seq. In IR-seq, single-read clonotypes were 75% to 90% of clonotypes but around 3.4% of reads.

Molecular barcoded adaptors covering alpha/delta and beta/gamma chains were used on approximately 400 ng RNA. TCRdb re-called the reads through MiXCR, storing one row per CDR3 protein. The sample lists roughly 69,000 distinct CDR3 sequences; around 14% were seen once. Germline V CDR1 and CDR2: SGHAT, FQNNGV. The CDR3 runs to 16 residues. V was clipped by 1 base and J by 7 bases; unmatched bases: 8. The sequencing sample was made of a population of CD138-negative cells sorted from bone marrow. This clonotype was sampled from a donor at least 40 years old with multiple myeloma. The rearrangement links TRBV11-2 to TRBJ2-1, with 9 nucleotides matching TRBD2. This CDR3 is CASSLVGSSGKNEQFF. Here the CDR3 DNA reads TGTGCCAGCAGCTTAGTAGGGTCTAGCGGGAAAAATGAGCAGTTCTTC.